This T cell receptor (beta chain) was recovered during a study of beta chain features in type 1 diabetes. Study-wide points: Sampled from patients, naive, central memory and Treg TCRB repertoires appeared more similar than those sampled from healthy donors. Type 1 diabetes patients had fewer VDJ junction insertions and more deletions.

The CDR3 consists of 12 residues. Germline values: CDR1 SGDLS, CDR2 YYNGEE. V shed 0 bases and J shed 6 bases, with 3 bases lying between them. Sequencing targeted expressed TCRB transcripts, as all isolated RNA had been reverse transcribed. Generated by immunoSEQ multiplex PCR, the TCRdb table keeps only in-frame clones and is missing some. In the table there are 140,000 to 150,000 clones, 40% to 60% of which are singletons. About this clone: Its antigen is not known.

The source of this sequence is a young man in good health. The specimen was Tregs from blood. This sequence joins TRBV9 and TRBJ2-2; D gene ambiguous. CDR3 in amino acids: CASSVVSGELFF. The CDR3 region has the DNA TGTGCCAGCAGCGTAGTCTCCGGGGAGCTGTTTTTT.